This paragraph covers one TCR beta chain sequence. Its antigen is undetermined. V lost 1 base and J 7 bases, leaving 14 bases between the germline ends. This CDR3 contains 14 residues. Germline V gives CDR1 MDHEN, CDR2 SYDVKM. One entry per CDR3 protein results from TCRdb running MiXCR on the reads. The sample has approximately 730,000 distinct CDR3 sequences; almost 30% are singletons. The data were taken from a study of T cell repertoires in cytomegalovirus infection. Turning to the study itself: Public signatures in TCR beta pointed to CMV infection and matching HLA type.

Study-level findings and limits: Cumulative frequency of public TCR beta families picked out carriers of CMV plus the relevant HLA.

The sequencing here drew on cultured CD8+ T cells from PBMCs, taken from culture after CMV antigen stimulation. The sequence derives from a human donor in good health (CMV status not recorded). Some clones in this sample may be carry-over from other donors' samples. The rearrangement links TRBV28 to TRBJ2-7; D is perhaps TRBD1 or TRBD2 (5 bases each). CDR3 coding DNA: TGTGCCAGCAGTTTATACAGGCCGTCGGGGGAGCAGTACGTC. It translates to CASSLYRPSGEQYV.